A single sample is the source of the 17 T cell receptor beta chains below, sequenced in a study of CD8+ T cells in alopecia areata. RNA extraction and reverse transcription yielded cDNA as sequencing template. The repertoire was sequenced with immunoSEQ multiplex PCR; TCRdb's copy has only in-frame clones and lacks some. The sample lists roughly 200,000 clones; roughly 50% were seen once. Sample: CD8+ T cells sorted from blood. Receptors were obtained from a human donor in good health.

CDR3 in amino acids: CASSQGVGGSSYEQYF. CDR3 nucleotide sequence: TGCGCCAGCAGCCAAGGGGTAGGGGGGTCTTCCTACGAGCAGTACTTC. The J gene is TRBJ2-7, the V gene TRBV4-1; D may be TRBD1 or TRBD2 (6 bases each). The germline gives CDR1 MGHRA, CDR2 YSYEKL. The CDR3 sequence is 16 residues long. The germline V and J ends were trimmed by 1 base and 1 base, with 14 bases remaining between them.

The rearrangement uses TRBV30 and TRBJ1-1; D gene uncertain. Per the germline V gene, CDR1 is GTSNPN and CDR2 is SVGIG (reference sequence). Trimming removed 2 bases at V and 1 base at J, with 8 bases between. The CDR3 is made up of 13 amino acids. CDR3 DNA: TGTGCCTGGAGTACGGACGGGAACACTGAAGCTTTCTTT. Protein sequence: CAWSTDGNTEAFF.

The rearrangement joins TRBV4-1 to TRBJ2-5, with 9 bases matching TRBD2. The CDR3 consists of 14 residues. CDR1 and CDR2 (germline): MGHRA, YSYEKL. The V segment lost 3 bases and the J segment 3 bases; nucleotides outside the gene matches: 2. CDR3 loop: CASSQPSGEETQYF. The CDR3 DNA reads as TGCGCCAGCAGCCAGCCTAGCGGGGAAGAGACCCAGTACTTC.

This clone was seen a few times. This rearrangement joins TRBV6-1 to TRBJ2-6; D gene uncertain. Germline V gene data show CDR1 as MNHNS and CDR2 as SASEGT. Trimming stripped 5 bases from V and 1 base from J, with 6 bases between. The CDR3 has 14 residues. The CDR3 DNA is TGTGCCAGCAGTCCCCTTTCTGGGGCCAACGTCCTGACTTTC. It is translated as CASSPLSGANVLTF.

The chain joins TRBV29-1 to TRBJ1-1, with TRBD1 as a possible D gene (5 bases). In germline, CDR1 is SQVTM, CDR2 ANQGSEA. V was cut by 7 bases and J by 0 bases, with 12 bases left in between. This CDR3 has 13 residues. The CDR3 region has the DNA TGCAGCGGGTGCTGGGGGATGAACACTGAAGCTTTCTTT. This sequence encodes CSGCWGMNTEAFF.

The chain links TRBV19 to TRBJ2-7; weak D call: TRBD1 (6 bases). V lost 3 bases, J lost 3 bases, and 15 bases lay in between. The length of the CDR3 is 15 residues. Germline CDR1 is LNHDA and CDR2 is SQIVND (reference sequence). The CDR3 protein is CASSMLGAKNYEQYF. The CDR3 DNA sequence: TGTGCCAGTAGTATGTTGGGGGCAAAGAACTACGAGCAGTACTTC.

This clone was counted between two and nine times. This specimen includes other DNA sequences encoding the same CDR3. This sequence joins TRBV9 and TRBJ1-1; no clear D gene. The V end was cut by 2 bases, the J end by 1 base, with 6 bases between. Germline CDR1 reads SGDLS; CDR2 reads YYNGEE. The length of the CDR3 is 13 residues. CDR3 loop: CASSVGRNTEAFF. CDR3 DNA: TGTGCCAGCAGCGTTGGTCGGAACACTGAAGCTTTCTTT.

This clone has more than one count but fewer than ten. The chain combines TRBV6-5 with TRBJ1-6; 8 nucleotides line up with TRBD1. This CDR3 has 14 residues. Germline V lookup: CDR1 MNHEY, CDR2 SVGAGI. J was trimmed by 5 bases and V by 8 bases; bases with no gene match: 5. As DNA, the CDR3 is TGTGCCAGCGCCCAGGGGGCGGATAATTCACCCCTCCACTTT. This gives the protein CASAQGADNSPLHF.

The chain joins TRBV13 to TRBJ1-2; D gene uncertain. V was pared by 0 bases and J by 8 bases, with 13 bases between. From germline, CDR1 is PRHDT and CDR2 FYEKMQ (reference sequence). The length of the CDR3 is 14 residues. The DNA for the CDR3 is TGTGCCAGCAGCTTAGGCCCTGGGGTGAGGGGCTACACCTTC. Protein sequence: CASSLGPGVRGYTF.

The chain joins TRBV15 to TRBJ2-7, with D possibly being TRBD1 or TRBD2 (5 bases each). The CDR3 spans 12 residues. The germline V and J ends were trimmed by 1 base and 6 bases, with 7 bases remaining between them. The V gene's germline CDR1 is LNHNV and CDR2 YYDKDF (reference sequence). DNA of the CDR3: TGTGCCACCAGCAGAGGTGGGGGCGAGCAGTACTTC. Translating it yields CATSRGGGEQYF.

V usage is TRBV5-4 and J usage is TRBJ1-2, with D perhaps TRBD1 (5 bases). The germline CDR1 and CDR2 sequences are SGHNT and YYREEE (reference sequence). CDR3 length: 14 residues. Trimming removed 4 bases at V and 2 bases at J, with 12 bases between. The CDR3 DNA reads TGTGCCAGCAGCGACCGGGGGGAAAACTATGGCTACACCTTC. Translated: CASSDRGENYGYTF.

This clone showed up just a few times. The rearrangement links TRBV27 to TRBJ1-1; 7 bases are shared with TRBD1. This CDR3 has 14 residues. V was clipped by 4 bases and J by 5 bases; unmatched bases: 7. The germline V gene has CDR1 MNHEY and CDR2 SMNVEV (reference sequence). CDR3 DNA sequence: TGTGCCAGCAGTTGGTCAGGGGGAGGTACTGAAGCTTTCTTT. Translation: CASSWSGGGTEAFF.

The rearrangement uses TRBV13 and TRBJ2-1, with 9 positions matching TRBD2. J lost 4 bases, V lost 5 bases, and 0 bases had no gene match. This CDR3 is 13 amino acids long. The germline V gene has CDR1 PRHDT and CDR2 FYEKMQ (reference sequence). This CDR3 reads CASSTSGYNEQFF. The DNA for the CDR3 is TGTGCCAGCAGCACTAGCGGGTACAATGAGCAGTTCTTC.

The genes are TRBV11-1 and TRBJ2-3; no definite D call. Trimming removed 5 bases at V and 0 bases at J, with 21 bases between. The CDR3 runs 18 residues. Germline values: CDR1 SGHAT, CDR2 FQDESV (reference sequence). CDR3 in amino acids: CASSASRVRLTSTDTQYF. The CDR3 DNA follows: TGTGCCAGCAGCGCCTCCCGAGTGCGGCTTACTAGCACAGATACGCAGTATTTT.

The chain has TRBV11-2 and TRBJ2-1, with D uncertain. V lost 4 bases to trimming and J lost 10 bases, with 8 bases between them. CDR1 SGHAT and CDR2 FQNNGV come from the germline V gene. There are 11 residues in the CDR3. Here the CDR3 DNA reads TGTGCCAGCAGCTCCTCCCCCGAGCAGTTCTTC. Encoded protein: CASSSSPEQFF.

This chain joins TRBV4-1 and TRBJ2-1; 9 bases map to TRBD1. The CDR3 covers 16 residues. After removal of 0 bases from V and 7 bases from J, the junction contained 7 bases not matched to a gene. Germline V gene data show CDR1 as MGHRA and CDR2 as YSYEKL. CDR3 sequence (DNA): TGCGCCAGCAGCCAAGATCGAGGGACAGGGTTAAATGAGCAGTTCTTC. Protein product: CASSQDRGTGLNEQFF.

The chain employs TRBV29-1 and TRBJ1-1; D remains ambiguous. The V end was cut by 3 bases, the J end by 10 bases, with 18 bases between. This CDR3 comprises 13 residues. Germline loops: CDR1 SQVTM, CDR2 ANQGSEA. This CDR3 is CSVDLRTADGAFF. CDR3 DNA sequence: TGCAGCGTTGATTTACGGACGGCCGACGGAGCTTTCTTT.